This T cell receptor beta chain was identified during a study of CD8 T cells in Susac syndrome. Sequencing of TCR beta was performed on blood CD8+ T cells and on blood CD4+ T cells. Germline CDR1 and CDR2: SGHRS and YFSETQ. The germline V and J ends were trimmed by 3 bases and 2 bases, with 12 bases remaining between them. CDR3 length: 16 residues. Random hexamers were used to reverse transcribe an amount of roughly 0.45 to 1 ug RNA. The CDR3 of TCR beta was amplified by immunoSEQ multiplex PCR across 54 Vbeta and 13 Jbeta. TCRdb fed the immunoSEQ multiplex PCR reads into MiXCR, producing one record per CDR3 protein. Of 95,000 to 150,000 distinct CDR3 sequences listed, around 94% are singletons.

This clonotype was obtained from a human donor with Susac syndrome. Sequences were obtained from CD8+ T cells from PBMCs. The rearrangement links TRBV5-1 to TRBJ2-6; D is uncertain. The CDR3: CASSSPPSTGANVLTF. The CDR3 DNA is TGCGCCAGCAGCTCGCCCCCGAGTACTGGGGCCAACGTCCTGACTTTC.